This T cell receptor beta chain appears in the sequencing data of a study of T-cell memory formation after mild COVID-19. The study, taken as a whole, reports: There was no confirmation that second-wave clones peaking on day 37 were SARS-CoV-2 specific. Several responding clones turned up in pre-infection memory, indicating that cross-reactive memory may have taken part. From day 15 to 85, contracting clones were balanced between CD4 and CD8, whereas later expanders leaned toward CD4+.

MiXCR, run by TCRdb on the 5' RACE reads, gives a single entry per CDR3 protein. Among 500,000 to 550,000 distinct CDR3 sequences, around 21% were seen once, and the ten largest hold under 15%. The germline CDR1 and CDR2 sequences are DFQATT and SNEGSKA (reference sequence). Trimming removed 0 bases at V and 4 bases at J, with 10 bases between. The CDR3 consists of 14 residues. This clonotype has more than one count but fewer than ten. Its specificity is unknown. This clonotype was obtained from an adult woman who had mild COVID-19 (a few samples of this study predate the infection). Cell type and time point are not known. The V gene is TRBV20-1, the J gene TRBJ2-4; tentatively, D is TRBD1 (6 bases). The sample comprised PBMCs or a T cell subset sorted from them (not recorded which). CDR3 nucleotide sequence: TGCAGTGCTAGAGATCGGACAGAGAAAAACATTCAGTACTTC. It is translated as CSARDRTEKNIQYF.